This T cell receptor (beta chain) emerged from a study of cytomegalovirus exposure and HLA in healthy donors. Across the study: Sequencing of approximately 190 million T cells in an earlier analysis found approximately 120 million unique TCR beta sequences.

PCR amplification relied on 60 Vbeta primers (plus 13 Jbeta primers). Produced via immunoSEQ multiplex PCR; TCRdb's table is partial and in-frame only. The listing records 110,000 to 150,000 clones. Broader study findings: High sensitivity and specificity were reportedly achieved when the classifier diagnosed cytomegalovirus status. Available immune exposure information covered CMV serostatus only.

On this clone: What it binds is not known.

Germline V CDR1 and CDR2: SGHNT, YYREEE (reference sequence). Trimming removed 7 bases from V and 10 bases from J, with 23 bases in between. This CDR3 has 14 amino acids. Input material: PBMCs. This chain connects TRBV5-4 to TRBJ1-1; D unclear. The source is a woman under 30 in good health and CMV-seronegative. CDR3 sequence (DNA): TGTGCCAGCGGAGAAAACCCGGCCCTTTATGGAGCTTTCTTT. This sequence encodes CASGENPALYGAFF.